These 20 T cell receptor beta chains share one sample of origin, sequenced in a study of cytomegalovirus exposure and HLA in healthy donors. The PCR used 60 Vbeta and 13 Jbeta primers. Libraries were prepared by immunoSEQ multiplex PCR; TCRdb keeps only in-frame clonotypes and omits some of them. The table lists some 160,000 clones, about 64% of them singletons. The sequencing input was PBMCs. All receptors derive from a man in his sixties in good health and CMV-seronegative.

The J gene is TRBJ1-1, the V gene TRBV7-3; D call uncertain. Trimming took off 5 bases at V and 0 bases at J, with 7 bases between the two ends. Germline V lookup: CDR1 SGHTA, CDR2 FQGTGA. The CDR3 spans 13 residues. The CDR3 region has the DNA TGTGCCAGCAGCCGCGGGATGAACACTGAAGCTTTCTTT. This sequence encodes CASSRGMNTEAFF.

This clone occurred once. V gene TRBV5-1 combines with J gene TRBJ2-7; TRBD2 matches 11 bases. V lost 1 base to trimming and J lost 4 bases; unmatched junction nucleotides: 4. The CDR3 length is 15 residues. CDR1 and CDR2 (germline): SGHRS, YFSETQ. The CDR3 region is CASSLTSSGGYEQYF. CDR3 in DNA: TGCGCCAGCAGCTTGACCTCTAGCGGGGGGTACGAGCAGTACTTC.

This chain joins TRBV7-3 and TRBJ2-1, with TRBD2 matching 10 bases. Germline lookup yields CDR1 SGHTA and CDR2 FQGTGA. V was clipped by 2 bases and J by 6 bases; unmatched bases: 4. This CDR3 has 15 amino acids. Written as DNA, the CDR3 is TGTGCCAGCAGCTTACATACTAGCGGGACCAATGAGCAGTTCTTC. Its translation: CASSLHTSGTNEQFF.

This chain joins TRBV29-1 and TRBJ1-1; no clear D. V gave up 2 bases and J gave up 5 bases, with 12 bases separating them. CDR1 and CDR2 (germline): SQVTM, ANQGSEA. The CDR3 is 13 amino acids. CDR3: CSVEWGGRTEAFF. The CDR3 nucleotides read TGCAGCGTTGAATGGGGAGGACGAACTGAAGCTTTCTTT.

The V call is TRBV19, the J call TRBJ1-2, with D perhaps matching TRBD1 (5 bases). Per the germline V gene, CDR1 is LNHDA and CDR2 is SQIVND (reference sequence). V was pared by 9 bases and J by 8 bases, with 10 bases between. This CDR3 region has 10 residues. The chain's CDR3 is CASKRQGYTF. CDR3 nucleotides: TGTGCCAGCAAGAGACAGGGCTACACCTTC.

This clone was counted between two and nine times. In the same sample, other DNA sequences code for this CDR3. As DNA, the CDR3 is TGTGCCAGCAGCTTGGATAGAGATACGCAGTATTTT. As protein: CASSLDRDTQYF. This chain connects TRBV5-4 to TRBJ2-3; D ambiguous. CDR3 length: 12 amino acids. Germline CDR1 reads SGHNT; CDR2 reads YYREEE (reference sequence). V lost 0 bases to trimming and J lost 5 bases, with 4 bases between them.

This chain uses TRBV9 with TRBJ2-2; D remains unclear. This CDR3 region has 14 residues. Trimming cost V 1 base and J 0 bases, with 4 bases left between them. CDR1 and CDR2 from the germline V gene are SGDLS and YYNGEE. CDR3 bases: TGTGCCAGCAGCGTACTCCCGAACACCGGGGAGCTGTTTTTT. This codes for CASSVLPNTGELFF.

The V call is TRBV7-9, the J call TRBJ1-6, with no clear D. The CDR3 runs 14 residues. V was cut by 4 bases and J by 0 bases, with 4 bases left in between. CDR1 and CDR2 from the germline V gene are SEHNR and FQNEAQ (reference sequence). Here the CDR3 reads CASSSSSYNSPLHF. Here the CDR3 DNA reads TGTGCCAGCAGCTCGAGCTCCTATAATTCACCCCTCCACTTT.

The chain has TRBV28 and TRBJ1-2; D gene ambiguous. The CDR3 is made up of 14 amino acids. CDR1 and CDR2 from the germline V gene are MDHEN and SYDVKM. V was pared by 3 bases and J by 3 bases, with 11 bases between. This CDR3 reads CASSFEEVHYGYTF. CDR3 bases: TGTGCCAGCAGTTTCGAGGAGGTACACTATGGCTACACCTTC.

The rearrangement links TRBV4-2 to TRBJ2-2, with D possibly TRBD2 on 7 matching bases. From germline, CDR1 is LGHNA and CDR2 YNFKEQ. V gave up 0 bases and J gave up 6 bases, with 8 bases separating them. The CDR3 has 14 residues. CDR3 nucleotides: TGTGCCAGCAGCCAAGAGCGGGGGCCCGGGGAGCTGTTTTTT. It yields the protein CASSQERGPGELFF.

The V call is TRBV7-8, the J call TRBJ1-5; no clear D gene. The CDR3 totals 15 residues. V lost 5 bases and J lost 2, with 13 bases in between. Germline V lookup: CDR1 SGHVS, CDR2 FQNEAQ. CDR3 nucleotides: TGTGCCAGCAGCGGACGGACTTTTGGCAATCAGCCCCAGCATTTT. The encoded protein is CASSGRTFGNQPQHF.

This rearrangement joins TRBV5-1 to TRBJ2-7; possibly TRBD2 for D (6 bases). The CDR3 extends over 14 amino acids. Germline assignment: CDR1 SGHRS and CDR2 YFSETQ. Trimming shortened V by 0 bases and J by 2 bases, and 9 bases separated the two germline ends. The CDR3 DNA follows: TGCGCCAGCAGCTTGGGGGGGGAGCCCTACGAGCAGTACTTC. Translating gives CASSLGGEPYEQYF.

The V call is TRBV30, the J call TRBJ2-3; 8 nucleotides line up with TRBD2. There are 15 residues in the CDR3. Germline CDR1 reads GTSNPN; CDR2 reads SVGIG (reference sequence). The junction had 2 bases not matched to a gene; V was cut back by 0 bases and J by 0 bases. Here the CDR3 DNA reads TGTGCCTGGAGTGTATCTAGCGGGAGCACAGATACGCAGTATTTT. This sequence encodes CAWSVSSGSTDTQYF.

In this sample, this clone turned up a few times. V is TRBV5-1 and J is TRBJ2-3; 7 positions agree with TRBD2. This CDR3 has 16 residues. V was clipped by 4 bases and J by 1 base; unmatched bases: 9. Germline lookup yields CDR1 SGHRS and CDR2 YFSETQ. Here the CDR3 DNA reads TGCGCCAGCAGCGGGGTACTAGCGTCTCGCACAGATACGCAGTATTTT. Its translation: CASSGVLASRTDTQYF.

The chain joins TRBV5-4 to TRBJ2-2; D not certain. This CDR3 is built from 11 residues. Germline-derived CDR1 and CDR2 are SGHNT and YYREEE (reference sequence). The V gene lost 9 bases and the J gene lost 6 bases, with 9 bases spanning the gap. In nucleotides, the CDR3 is TGTGCCACTCTAGGATCCGGGGAGCTGTTTTTT. This translates into CATLGSGELFF.

The rearrangement uses TRBV27 and TRBJ2-7; TRBD2 aligns across 7 bases. With 5 bases clipped from V and 1 base from J, the junction kept 8 bases outside the gene matches. Germline V gene lookup returns CDR1 MNHEY and CDR2 SMNVEV (reference sequence). The CDR3 length is 15 residues. CDR3 bases: TGTGCCAGCAGTCCCCTCGAGGGAGGGTCCTACGAGCAGTACTTC. Protein: CASSPLEGGSYEQYF.

The rearrangement joins TRBV16 to TRBJ2-1; D gene unclear. Germline-derived CDR1 and CDR2 are KGHSY and FQNENV. V lost 5 bases to trimming and J lost 6 bases, with 5 bases between them. The CDR3 loop spans 11 amino acids. CDR3 nucleotides: TGTGCCAGCAGCGGCCTCAATGAGCAGTTCTTC. It is translated as CASSGLNEQFF. Drawing the rest from reference TRBV16 and TRBJ2-1, the complete variable domain is GEEVAQTPKHLVRGEGQKAKLYCAPIKGHSYVFWYQQVLKNEFKFLISFQNENVFDETGMPKERFSAKCLPNSPCSLEIQATKLEDSAVYFCASSGLNEQFFGPGTRLTVL.

This clone appeared a few times. The CDR3 nucleotides read TGTGCCAGCAGTTTCCCAGGGGGCCCCGATGAAAAACTGTTTTTT. Its protein is CASSFPGGPDEKLFF. V gene TRBV6-6 combines with J gene TRBJ1-4; 8 bases line up with TRBD1. Germline V gives CDR1 MNHNY, CDR2 SVGAGI (reference sequence). The trim removed 4 bases at V and 6 bases at J, leaving 7 bases unmatched. The CDR3 has 15 amino acids.

The V and J genes are TRBV10-2 and TRBJ2-3; 8 bases are a match to TRBD2. After removal of 2 bases from V and 4 bases from J, the junction contained 5 bases not matched to a gene. From germline, CDR1 is WSHSY and CDR2 SAAADI. The CDR3 runs to 15 residues. CDR3 in DNA: TGCGCCAGCAGTGAGAGTAGCGGGAACTCAGATACGCAGTATTTT. Its translation: CASSESSGNSDTQYF.

V gene TRBV28 combines with J gene TRBJ2-6; 11 bases align to TRBD2. The CDR3 length is 20 residues. CDR1 and CDR2 from the germline V gene are MDHEN and SYDVKM. V shed 2 bases and J 1 base; nucleotides not matched to a gene: 10. CDR3: CASSLVVAGGPMSGANVLTF. CDR3 nucleotide sequence: TGTGCCAGCAGTTTAGTGGTAGCGGGAGGGCCAATGTCTGGGGCCAACGTCCTGACTTTC.